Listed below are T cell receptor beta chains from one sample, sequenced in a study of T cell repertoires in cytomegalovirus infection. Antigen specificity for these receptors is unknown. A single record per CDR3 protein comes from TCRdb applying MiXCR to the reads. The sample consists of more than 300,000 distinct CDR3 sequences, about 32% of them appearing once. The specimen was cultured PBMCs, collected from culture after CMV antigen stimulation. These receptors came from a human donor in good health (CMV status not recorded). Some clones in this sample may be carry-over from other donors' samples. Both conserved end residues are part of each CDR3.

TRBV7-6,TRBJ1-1,CASSLLQQGLLNTEAFF
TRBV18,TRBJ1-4,CASSPPAGSGEKLFF
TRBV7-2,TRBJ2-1,CASTLAGALEQFF
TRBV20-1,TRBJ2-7,CSARVLSGPSYEQYF
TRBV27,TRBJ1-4,CASSPSTGLNEKLFF
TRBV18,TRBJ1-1,CASSPTAGDTEAFF
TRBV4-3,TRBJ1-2,CASWGGPGYTF
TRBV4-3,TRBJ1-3,CASSQDLAGPSGNTIYF
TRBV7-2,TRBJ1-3,CASSLGYAGNTIYF
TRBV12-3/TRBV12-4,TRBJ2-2,CASSSRTGWTGELFF
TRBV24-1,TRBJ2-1,CATSLPGQDTASFGRGLNEQFF
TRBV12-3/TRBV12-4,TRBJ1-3,CASSSGQGDHSGNTIYF
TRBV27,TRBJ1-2,CASSLKPGAGYGYTF
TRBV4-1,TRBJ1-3,CASSQEVVRTSSGNTIYF
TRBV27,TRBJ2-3,CASSLLIPTTSTDTQYF
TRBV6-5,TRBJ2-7,CASSYGSRYEQYF
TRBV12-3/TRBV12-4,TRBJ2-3,CASSSDGDDTDTQYF
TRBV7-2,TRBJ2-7,CASSLATGLVYSYEQYF
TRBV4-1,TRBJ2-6,CASSQAVLRSGANVLTF
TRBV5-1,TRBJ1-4,CASTWDTSTNEKLFF